This is a list of T cell receptor beta chains from one sample in a study of cytomegalovirus exposure and HLA in healthy donors. Here immunoSEQ multiplex PCR was the method, and the copy in TCRdb shows in-frame clones only, minus some. The sample holds around 150,000 clones; approximately 80% are singletons and the top ten take approximately 15%. Source material: PBMCs. The source is a woman in her 40s in good health and CMV-seronegative. CDR3s leave out the opening cysteine and the closing phenylalanine or tryptophan.

>TRBV27|TRBJ2-5
ASSRGLAGLRETQY
>TRBV18|TRBJ2-7
ASGSRDSYEQY
>TRBV9|TRBJ2-2
ASSVLTSGSNTGELF
>TRBV7-9|TRBJ2-3
ASSSLAGGTDTQY
>TRBV2|TRBJ1-1
ASSVAQGAGGAF
>TRBV6-5|TRBJ2-1
ASSRTRNEQF
>TRBV18|TRBJ2-7
ASSPQTGTKSYEQY
>TRBV6-6|TRBJ2-5
ASTERGAQGETQY
>TRBV29-1|TRBJ2-2
SVTGTRTGELF
>TRBV4-1|TRBJ2-4
ASSRPGESYIQY
>TRBV4-2|TRBJ1-4
ASSRDSKIDRGGTNEKLF
>TRBV5-4|.
ASSGRPGLAFSYEQY
>TRBV5-1|.
ASSLVSYYEQY
>TRBV29-1|TRBJ2-3
SVSRSGGSTDTQY
>TRBV6-5|TRBJ2-1
ASSYGSLSYNEQF
>TRBV9|TRBJ2-3
ASSVVQGATDTQY
>TRBV11-2|TRBJ2-6
ASSFRLAGDSGANGLT
>TRBV7-3|TRBJ1-2
ASSLGTAYGYT
>TRBV5-1|TRBJ2-7
ASSYDRGNYEQY
>TRBV10-3|TRBJ2-7
AISDQQLPYEQY
>TRBV9|TRBJ2-4
ASRDPGQGTLAKNIQY
>TRBV4-3|TRBJ2-3
ASSQGIGIAGADTQY
>TRBV5-1|TRBJ2-5
ASSFGGEETQY
>TRBV14|TRBJ2-1
ASSQGLAGYNEQF
>TRBV19|TRBJ2-3
ASRTGLAGGPSSTDTQY
>TRBV7-9|TRBJ1-2
ASSLSYSIYGYT
>TRBV27|TRBJ2-1
ASSLGGDNEQF
>TRBV7-3|TRBJ2-3
ASSLLGSVAEGSTDTQY
>TRBV6-4|TRBJ1-6
ASQDGHLYNSPLH
>TRBV13|TRBJ2-3
ASSLRGQHTDTQY
>TRBV7-2|TRBJ2-1
ASSLEVTITYNEQF
>TRBV27|TRBJ1-6
ASRHHYDRVRSENNSPLH
>TRBV4-3|TRBJ1-4
ASSQDLDRTNEKLF
>TRBV4-3|TRBJ2-6
ASSQEGGYRNPGANVLT
>TRBV11-3|TRBJ1-1
ASSLVGGYTEAF
>TRBV11-2|TRBJ2-5
ASSTRTEETQY
>TRBV25-1|TRBJ2-3
ASGGTSGVDTQY
>TRBV27|TRBJ2-7
ASSLGTGSTYEQY
>TRBV7-2|TRBJ1-5
ASSLPGGPQH
>TRBV5-8|TRBJ2-7
ASTLYGGASSYEQY
>TRBV5-4|TRBJ1-2
ASSSSRDRGNYGYT
>TRBV7-9|TRBJ1-5
ASSLARTGMDQPQH
>TRBV5-1|TRBJ1-4
ASSLRARGNEKLF
>TRBV28|TRBJ2-7
ASSSPPRGQGADEQY
>TRBV9|TRBJ2-2
ASSATSGGAHGELF
>TRBV27|TRBJ2-3
ASSLRSRGTARVPSTDTQY
>TRBV19|.
ASRDRGRGEQY
>TRBV9|TRBJ1-6
ASSSRVDSPLH
>TRBV4-1|TRBJ2-7
ASSPAALVSSYEQY